The present T cell receptor (beta chain) was sequenced within a study of Ad26.COV2.S vaccination and SARS-CoV-2 variants (dated by TCRdb to the early 2020s). In terms of the full investigation: Vaccine-arm donors were drawn from COV1001, a multicentre, randomized, double-blind, placebo-controlled phase I-IIa trial of Ad26.COV2.S in healthy adults. Ad26.COV2.S was administered intramuscularly at 5 x 10^10 or 1 x 10^11 viral particles, either as a single shot or as two shots given 56 days apart. Participants in the trial were split at random into five groups of five each, receiving low-dose or high-dose Ad26.COV2.S once or twice, or else placebo on both occasions. Investigators remained blinded to trial group allocation during experiments and outcome assessment. TCRbeta repertoire sequencing was used to assess the specificity and breadth of SARS-CoV-2-reactive T cell receptors after Ad26.COV2.S vaccination. The TCR-sequenced set comprised approximately 30 samples: approximately 19 Ad26.COV2.S vaccine recipients, 5 placebo recipients and 8 SARS-CoV-2 convalescent individuals.

On the study overall, not on this receptor specifically: The study was not powered for comparison of responses between vaccine doses or regimens. Higher spike-specific TCR breadth was observed in Ad26.COV2.S recipients than in placebo recipients (P = 0.0014). Substantial breadth of spike-specific CD8+ and CD4+ T cell responses was reported after vaccination. The authors noted that the TCR breadth and depth analyses may have underestimated total T cell responses. Vaccine and placebo recipients had similar non-spike TCR breadth, a finding consistent with the vaccine containing only spike.

From the cysteine through the phenylalanine, the CDR3 covers 14 amino acids. Only the CDR3 portion is preserved as DNA: 42 bases, with reading frame beginning at the first base. V gives up 4 bases and J gives up 1 base, and the segment between their germline ends measures 10 bases. Via the germline V gene, CDR1 is SNHLY and CDR2 FYNNEI. The immunoSEQ Assay was the method used to sequence TCRbeta CDR3 regions. After extraction, genomic DNA underwent amplification by bias-controlled multiplex PCR, followed by high-throughput sequencing. For the original study's pipeline: To quantify the absolute abundance of every unique TCRbeta CDR3 region, sequences were collapsed and filtered. T cell fraction was estimated by normalizing TCRbeta template counts to usable DNA, with usable DNA measured through amplification of reference genes found in all nucleated cells. Repertoire TCRs were annotated as SARS-CoV-2-specific when V gene, CDR3 amino acid sequence and J gene were exactly matched to a known reactive TCR set. MIRA supplied the reference SARS-CoV-2 TCR set, which was filtered for enrichment in COVID-19-positive ImmuneCODE repertoires so that public or cross-reactive TCRs were removed. Based on the MIRA antigens, annotated TCRs were further analysed at the level of specific ORF or position within ORF. Breadth was defined as annotated unique rearrangements over total unique productive rearrangements; depth was the summed frequency of those rearrangements. Group comparisons of TCR breadth used two-sided Wilcoxon rank-sum tests. TCRdb's version of the immuneACCESS table is confined to in-frame rearrangements and falls short of the full clone set. An unresolved V gene accounts for under half of the shortfall where checked; the remainder is of unknown origin. The DNA was the basis for D and trimming; V, J and clone size are from that table. The sample records roughly 460,000 clones, about 88% of which are singletons. The ten largest clonotypes hold 1.5% to 2% of the sample.

On this clone itself: The antigen it recognizes is unknown. No much larger clone exists at a distance of one base, and base qualities are not known.

Interpreted using the paper, the treatment or condition label stands for: some 19 received Ad26.COV2.S at low or high dose, single or two shots; about 5 received placebo; per-sample allocation not given. For vaccine and placebo recipients, the sequenced repertoires came from samples collected on day 63 after the first injection. In Cohort 1b, 25 to 30 adults aged 18-55 years were enrolled at a single site in Boston, USA, between 29 July and 7 August 2020. As a vaccine, Ad26.COV2.S was a replication-incompetent adenovirus type 26 vector that expressed a prefusion-stabilized SARS-CoV-2 spike protein derived from the original Wuhan strain.

The rearrangement joined TRBV2 to TRBJ1-1; tentative D gene TRBD1, with 6 bases matching. Sequenced here: peripheral blood, sampled in a trial of Ad26.COV2.S vaccine versus placebo. The origin of this receptor is a person between 18 and 65 years old who received the Ad26.COV2.S COVID-19 vaccine or a placebo. Here the CDR3 is given as CASSGGTRNTEAFF. The DNA is TGTGCCAGCAGTGGGGGGACAAGGAACACTGAAGCTTTCTTT.